The 9 T cell receptor beta chains below were found in one sample sequenced in a study of shared clonotypes between healthy human individuals. Positively selected for CCR7, the CD45RO-negative cells used as naive CD8 cells excluded terminally differentiated effector memory CD45RA+ cells. TCRdb's copy holds only in-frame clones and misses some; the assay was immunoSEQ multiplex PCR. The repertoire consists of some 2.1 million clones, with 93% occurring once and the leading ten covering roughly 1.7%. Material: naive CD8+ T cells from PBMCs. The receptors were sampled from a man between 18 and 29 years old in good health. Some clones in this sample may be carry-over from other donors' samples.

The genes are TRBV7-9 and TRBJ2-1, with 9 positions matching TRBD2. V dropped 1 base and J dropped 6; count of bases not matched to a gene: 7. This CDR3 is built from 16 residues. Germline V lookup: CDR1 SEHNR, CDR2 FQNEAQ (reference sequence). The CDR3, as DNA: TGTGCCAGCAGCTTAGAAGGTAGCGGGAGTGGCAATGAGCAGTTCTTC. Its protein product is CASSLEGSGSGNEQFF.

This clone has just a few counts. This chain uses TRBV4-1 with TRBJ1-1; D is undetermined. V gave up 5 bases and J gave up 9 bases, with 19 bases separating them. The CDR3 extends over 14 amino acids. Germline CDR1 and CDR2: MGHRA and YSYEKL. The CDR3 DNA reads TGCGCCAGCAGCAAGTGGGAGCGAGGCAGCCAAGCTTTCTTT. Residues: CASSKWERGSQAFF.

V is TRBV27 and J is TRBJ2-5; 10 bases map to TRBD1. Germline values: CDR1 MNHEY, CDR2 SMNVEV (reference sequence). The V segment lost 6 bases and the J segment 0 bases; nucleotides outside the gene matches: 4. The CDR3 spans 15 residues. CDR3 region: CASSPGQGDQETQYF. DNA of the CDR3: TGTGCCAGCAGCCCAGGACAGGGGGACCAAGAGACCCAGTACTTC.

The chain employs TRBV6-5 and TRBJ2-1, with 8 bases identical to TRBD1. The CDR3 is made up of 14 amino acids. V lost 3 bases, J lost 7 bases, and 5 bases stayed unmatched. Germline lookup yields CDR1 MNHEY and CDR2 SVGAGI. The CDR3: CASSYQGARNEQFF. CDR3 in DNA: TGTGCCAGCAGTTATCAGGGGGCGCGTAATGAGCAGTTCTTC.

This chain joins TRBV27 and TRBJ2-7; D not resolved. Germline V lookup: CDR1 MNHEY, CDR2 SMNVEV (reference sequence). Deletions cut 4 bases from V and 1 base from J, with 17 bases between. This CDR3 spans 16 amino acids. As DNA, the CDR3 is TGTGCCAGCAGTTCCAACATGGCGACACGGTCCTACGAGCAGTACTTC. Its translation is CASSSNMATRSYEQYF.

This chain links TRBV4-2 with TRBJ2-7, with a weak D call TRBD1 (8 bases). Trimming shortened V by 0 bases and J by 2 bases, and 11 bases separated the two germline ends. Per the germline V gene, CDR1 is LGHNA and CDR2 is YNFKEQ. The CDR3 extends over 15 amino acids. Written as DNA, the CDR3 is TGTGCCAGCAGCCAAGAACAGGGGGGGGCCTACGAGCAGTACTTC. Amino acids: CASSQEQGGAYEQYF.

V usage is TRBV11-2 and J usage is TRBJ1-4, with a possible D match to TRBD1 (6 bases). Deletions cut 4 bases from V and 7 bases from J, with 10 bases between. CDR3 length equals 13 residues. The germline V gene has CDR1 SGHAT and CDR2 FQNNGV. The CDR3 DNA is TGTGCCAGCAGCTCGAGGGGGACTGAAAAACTGTTTTTT. This gives the protein CASSSRGTEKLFF.

The CDR3 reads CASSDAGAPYNEQFF. As DNA, the CDR3 is TGTGCCAGCAGCGATGCCGGGGCTCCCTACAATGAGCAGTTCTTC. This sequence joins TRBV9 and TRBJ2-1; D might be TRBD1 or TRBD2, each matching 5 bases. V dropped 3 bases and J dropped 2 bases, with 12 bases sitting between them. Germline lookup yields CDR1 SGDLS and CDR2 YYNGEE. This CDR3 spans 15 amino acids.

The chain couples TRBV11-2 to TRBJ2-7, with D perhaps assigned TRBD1 or TRBD2 (5 bases each). CDR3 size: 14 residues. Germline CDR1 reads SGHAT; CDR2 reads FQNNGV. V lost 5 bases and J lost 5, with 16 bases in between. The DNA of the CDR3 is TGTGCCAGCAGCCCCGGGACCCCGGCGGACGAGCAGTACTTC. It translates to CASSPGTPADEQYF. Variable domain in full (rest from reference TRBV11-2 and TRBJ2-7): EAGVAQSPRYKIIEKRQSVAFWCNPISGHATLYWYQQILGQGPKLLIQFQNNGVVDDSQLPKDRFSAERLKGVDSTLKIQPAKLEDSAVYLCASSPGTPADEQYFGPGTRLTVT.